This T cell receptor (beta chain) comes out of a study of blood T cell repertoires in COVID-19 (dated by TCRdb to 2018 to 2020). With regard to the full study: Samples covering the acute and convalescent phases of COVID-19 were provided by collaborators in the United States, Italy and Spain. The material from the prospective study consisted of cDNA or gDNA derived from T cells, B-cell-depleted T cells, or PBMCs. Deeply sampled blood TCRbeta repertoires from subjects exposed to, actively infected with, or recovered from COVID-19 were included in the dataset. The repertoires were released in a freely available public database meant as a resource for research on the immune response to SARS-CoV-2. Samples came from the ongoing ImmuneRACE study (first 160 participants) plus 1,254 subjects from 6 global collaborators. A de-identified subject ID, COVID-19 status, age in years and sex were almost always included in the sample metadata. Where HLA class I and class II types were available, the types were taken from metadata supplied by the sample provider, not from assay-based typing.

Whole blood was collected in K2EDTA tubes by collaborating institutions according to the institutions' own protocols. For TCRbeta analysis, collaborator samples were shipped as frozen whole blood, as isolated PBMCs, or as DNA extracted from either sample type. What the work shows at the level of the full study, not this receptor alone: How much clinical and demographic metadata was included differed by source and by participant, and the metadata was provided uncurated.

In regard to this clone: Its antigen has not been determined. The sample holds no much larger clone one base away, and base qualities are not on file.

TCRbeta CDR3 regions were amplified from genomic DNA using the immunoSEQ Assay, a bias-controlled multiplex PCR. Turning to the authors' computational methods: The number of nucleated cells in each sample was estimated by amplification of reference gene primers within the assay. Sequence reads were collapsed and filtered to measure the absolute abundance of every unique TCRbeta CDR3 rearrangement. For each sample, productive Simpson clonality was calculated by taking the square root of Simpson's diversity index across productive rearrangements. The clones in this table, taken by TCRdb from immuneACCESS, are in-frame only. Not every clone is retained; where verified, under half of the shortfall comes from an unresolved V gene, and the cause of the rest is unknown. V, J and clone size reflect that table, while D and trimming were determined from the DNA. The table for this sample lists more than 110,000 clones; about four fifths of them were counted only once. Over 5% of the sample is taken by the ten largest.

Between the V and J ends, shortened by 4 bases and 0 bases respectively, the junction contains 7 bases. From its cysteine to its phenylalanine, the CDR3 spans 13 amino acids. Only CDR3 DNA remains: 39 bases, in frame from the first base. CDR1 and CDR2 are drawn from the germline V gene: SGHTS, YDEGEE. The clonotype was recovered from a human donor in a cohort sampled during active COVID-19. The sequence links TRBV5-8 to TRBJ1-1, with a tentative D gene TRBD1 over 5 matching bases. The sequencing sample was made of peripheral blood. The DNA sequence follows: TGTGCCAGCAGCACGACAGTGAACACTGAAGCTTTCTTT. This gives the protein CASSTTVNTEAFF. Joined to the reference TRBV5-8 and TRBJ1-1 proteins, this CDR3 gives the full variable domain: EAGVTQSPTHLIKTRGQQATLRCSPISGHTSVYWYQQALGLGLQFLLWYDEGEERNRGNFPPRFSGRQFPNYSSELNVNALELEDSALYLCASSTTVNTEAFFGQGTRLTVV.